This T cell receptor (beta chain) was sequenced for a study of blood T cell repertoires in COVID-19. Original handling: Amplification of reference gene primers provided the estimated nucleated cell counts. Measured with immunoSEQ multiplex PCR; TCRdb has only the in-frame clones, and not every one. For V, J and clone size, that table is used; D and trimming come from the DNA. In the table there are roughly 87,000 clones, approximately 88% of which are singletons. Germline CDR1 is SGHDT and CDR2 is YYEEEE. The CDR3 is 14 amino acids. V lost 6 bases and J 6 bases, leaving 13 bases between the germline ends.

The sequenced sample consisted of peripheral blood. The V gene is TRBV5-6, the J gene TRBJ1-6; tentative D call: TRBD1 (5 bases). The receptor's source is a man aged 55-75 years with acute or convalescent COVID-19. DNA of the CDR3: TGTGCCAGCAACAGAAGGGGCGTTAATTCACCCCTCCACTTT. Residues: CASNRRGVNSPLHF.